This T cell receptor (beta chain) stems from a study of regulatory T cells in long-lasting Graves disease. There are many counts of this clonotype. Relying on iRepertoire HTBI primers and Arm-PCR of CDR3 regions, the team built TCR beta libraries. TCRdb passed the multiplex PCR reads through MiXCR, listing each CDR3 protein once. Among about 540,000 distinct CDR3 sequences listed, roughly 13% were seen once. The time point was: newly diagnosed GD, antithyroid drugs for less than 3 months. With RNA extracted from PBMCs as input, the TCR library was made. CDR3 length: 13 amino acids. The V end was cut by 6 bases, the J end by 6 bases, with 11 bases between. CDR1 and CDR2 from the germline V gene are SGHNT and YENEEA. This sample also appeared in a second study, on T cells in Graves' hyperthyroidism and ophthalmopathy. That paper notes: The model predicted ophthalmopathy a median around six months before onset.

The clonotype originates from a young man with Graves disease. The input for sequencing was peripheral blood mononuclear cells (PBMCs), taken at new diagnosis, from a patient treated with antithyroid drugs. The chain joins TRBV11-3 to TRBJ2-2; D call uncertain. The CDR3 DNA follows: TGTGCCAGCAGTCCCTTCCGGGCCGGGGAGCTGTTTTTT. It is translated as CASSPFRAGELFF.